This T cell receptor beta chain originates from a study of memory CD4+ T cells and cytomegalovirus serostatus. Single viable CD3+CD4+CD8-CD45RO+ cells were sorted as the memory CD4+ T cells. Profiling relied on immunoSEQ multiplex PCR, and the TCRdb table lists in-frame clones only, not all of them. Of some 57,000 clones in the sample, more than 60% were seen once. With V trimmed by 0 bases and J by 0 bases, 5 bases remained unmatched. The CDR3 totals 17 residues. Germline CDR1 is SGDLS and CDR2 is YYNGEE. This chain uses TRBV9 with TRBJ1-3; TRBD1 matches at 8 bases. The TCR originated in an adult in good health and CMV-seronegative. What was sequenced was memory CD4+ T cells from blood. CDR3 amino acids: CASSVASGGFSGNTIYF. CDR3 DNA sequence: TGTGCCAGCAGCGTAGCTTCAGGGGGCTTCTCTGGAAACACCATATATTTT.